These 17 T cell receptor beta chains share one sample of origin, sequenced in a study of T-cell reconstitution after alpha-beta-depleted transplantation in children. TCRbeta library preparation incorporated unique molecular identifiers. In TCRdb, the PCR reads were re-called with MiXCR into one record per CDR3 protein. In the table there are 700,000 or so distinct CDR3 sequences, over 10% of which are singletons. The sample in question was PBMCs, obtained before TCRalphabeta/CD19-depleted stem cell transplant. These receptors all stem from a girl aged 2 to 9 with congenital amegakaryocytic thrombocytopenia, due to receive a stem cell transplant.

This clonotype has a count of ten or more. The V gene is TRBV28, the J gene TRBJ1-1, with TRBD1 matching 7 bases. V lost 5 bases, J lost 7 bases, and 4 bases stayed unmatched. The CDR3 is 12 amino acids. Germline V gene data show CDR1 as MDHEN and CDR2 as SYDVKM. CDR3 residues: CASSAQGDEAFF. CDR3 DNA sequence: TGTGCCAGCAGTGCCCAGGGGGATGAAGCTTTCTTT.

The chain recombines TRBV28 with TRBJ2-7, with D possibly TRBD2 on 5 matching bases. Germline V CDR1 and CDR2: MDHEN, SYDVKM. The CDR3 loop spans 14 amino acids. Trimming stripped 6 bases from V and 2 bases from J, with 14 bases between. The chain's CDR3 is CASSYGLETYEQYF. In DNA, the CDR3 is TGTGCCAGCAGCTACGGACTGGAGACCTACGAGCAGTACTTC.

This rearrangement joins TRBV12-3 or TRBV12-4 to TRBJ2-7; TRBD2 agrees at 8 bases. With 4 bases clipped from V and 2 bases from J, the junction kept 4 bases outside the gene matches. CDR3 length equals 14 residues. The CDR3 loop reads CASSWSSGPYEQYF. In DNA form, the CDR3 reads TGTGCCAGCAGTTGGTCTAGCGGGCCCTACGAGCAGTACTTC.

Concerning this clonotype: A much bigger clone sits one base away, suggesting this may be a read error. The rearrangement uses TRBV5-1 and TRBJ1-2; 9 nucleotides align to TRBD1. This CDR3 comprises 14 residues. Germline CDR1 SGHRS, CDR2 YFSETQ. Trimming at V came to 6 bases and at J to 10 bases, leaving 13 bases not matched to a gene. Here the CDR3 reads CASTVTGGANAYTF. The CDR3 region has the DNA TGCGCCAGCACCGTTACAGGGGGCGCAAATGCCTACACCTTC.

This clonotype was counted only a few times. The chain links TRBV20-1 to TRBJ2-5; weak D call: TRBD2 (6 bases). CDR1 and CDR2 from the germline V gene are DFQATT and SNEGSKA (reference sequence). The ends were cut back, 2 bases at V and 4 bases at J, with 14 bases in the middle. The CDR3 consists of 14 residues. The CDR3 region has the DNA TGCAGTGCTAGAAGACTAGAGGCGGTAGAGACCCAGTACTTC. Translation gives CSARRLEAVETQYF.

Note on this clonotype: The conserved final phenylalanine or tryptophan is absent from the CDR3, which likely points to a read error. This rearrangement joins TRBV20-1 to TRBJ2-5; 10 bases are a match to TRBD1. CDR1 and CDR2 (germline): DFQATT, SNEGSKA (reference sequence). The CDR3 runs to 14 residues. The J segment lost 5 bases and the V segment lost 4 bases, leaving 7 bases of the junction unmatched. The CDR3 protein is CSANGQGDIETQYL. In nucleotides, the CDR3 is TGCAGTGCTAACGGACAGGGGGATATTGAGACCCAGTACCTC.

Regarding this clonotype: A much bigger clone sits one base away, suggesting this may be a read error. The chain has TRBV5-1 and TRBJ2-5, with 8 bases fitting TRBD1. This CDR3 has 14 residues. In germline, CDR1 is SGHRS, CDR2 YFSETQ. This CDR3 is CASRTGAYEETRYF. CDR3 nucleotide sequence: TGCGCCAGCAGGACAGGGGCGTATGAAGAGACCCGGTACTTC.

Many counts were recorded for this clonotype. This chain connects TRBV19 to TRBJ2-2; D might be TRBD2 (5 bases). Trimming stripped 4 bases from V and 1 base from J, with 7 bases between. CDR1 LNHDA and CDR2 SQIVND come from the germline V gene (reference sequence). The CDR3 extends over 14 amino acids. CDR3 DNA: TGTGCCAGTAGTACGGGGATGAACACCGGGGAGCTGTTTTTT. Protein: CASSTGMNTGELFF.

The V gene is TRBV7-9, the J gene TRBJ1-1, with a possible D match to TRBD1 (6 bases). The CDR3 is 15 amino acids. V dropped 5 bases and J dropped 3 bases, with 16 bases sitting between them. Germline CDR1 and CDR2: SEHNR and FQNEAQ (reference sequence). CDR3 sequence: CASSPVGGAYTEAFF. The DNA for the CDR3 is TGTGCCAGCAGCCCCGTTGGGGGCGCGTACACTGAAGCTTTCTTT.

This clonotype was observed many times. The chain joins TRBV21-1 to TRBJ2-7; the table's D call of TRBD1 was not tested on the DNA. TRBV21-1 is a documented pseudogene. The length of the CDR3 is 14 residues. CDR3 sequence: CASSLAGIPYEQYF. CDR3 DNA sequence: TGTGCCAGCAGCTTAGCCGGGATTCCATACGAGCAGTACTTC.

The rearrangement uses TRBV28 and TRBJ2-7; a possible D gene is TRBD2 (5 bases). The ends were cut back, 4 bases at V and 1 base at J, with 14 bases in the middle. The CDR3 consists of 15 residues. The germline CDR1 and CDR2 sequences are MDHEN and SYDVKM. CDR3 bases: TGTGCCAGCAGTTATCTCTCAGGAGGATCCTACGAGCAGTACTTC. It yields the protein CASSYLSGGSYEQYF.

The table lists this clonotype with a few counts. This chain uses TRBV29-1 with TRBJ2-5, with 9 bases identical to TRBD1. The CDR3 length is 13 residues. Losses at the gene ends were 3 bases for V and 3 bases for J; bases not matched to a gene: 2. Germline loops: CDR1 SQVTM, CDR2 ANQGSEA. The CDR3 DNA is TGCAGCGTTGAGTGGGACAGGGAAGAGACCCAGTACTTC. This gives the protein CSVEWDREETQYF.

This clonotype appeared many times. This chain connects TRBV29-1 to TRBJ2-7; D perhaps matches TRBD1 (6 bases). The V end lost 4 bases, the J end lost 4 bases, and 20 bases lay between the germline ends. The CDR3 spans 15 residues. Germline V CDR1 and CDR2: SQVTM, ANQGSEA. The CDR3 spells CSVAGHPTGYYEQYF. The CDR3 DNA sequence: TGCAGCGTTGCGGGCCACCCGACAGGTTATTACGAGCAGTACTTC.

This clonotype was counted between two and nine times. The chain employs TRBV28 and TRBJ1-5; D uncertain. With 6 bases removed from V and 4 bases from J, the gap between germline ends came to 7 bases. The germline V gene has CDR1 MDHEN and CDR2 SYDVKM. This CDR3 contains 12 residues. The CDR3 protein is CASRLTNQPQHF. The CDR3 bases are TGTGCCAGCAGGCTGACAAATCAGCCCCAGCATTTT.

In the case of this clonotype: Since a much larger clone is just one base distant, this may be a read error. V usage is TRBV7-8 and J usage is TRBJ2-6; 9 bases match TRBD1. CDR3 length: 15 residues. V shed 5 bases and J 13 bases; nucleotides not matched to a gene: 12. In germline, CDR1 is SGHVS, CDR2 FQNEAQ. The DNA of the CDR3 is TGTGCCAGCAGCACCGAGTGGACAGGGGCAGGGGTCCTGACTTTC. This gives the protein CASSTEWTGAGVLTF.

The gene calls are TRBV5-1 and TRBJ1-5; 10 nucleotides agree with TRBD1. The V gene's germline CDR1 is SGHRS and CDR2 YFSETQ. Germline trimming cut 4 bases from V and 2 bases from J; bases unmatched to any gene: 6. The CDR3 extends over 16 amino acids. The CDR3 sequence: CASSLGTGDRNQPQHF. CDR3 in DNA: TGCGCCAGCAGCCTCGGGACAGGGGATCGCAATCAGCCCCAGCATTTT.

This clonotype was picked up many times. The gene calls are TRBV20-1 and TRBJ2-6; D could derive from TRBD1 or TRBD2 (5 bases each). Germline CDR1 is DFQATT and CDR2 is SNEGSKA (reference sequence). The CDR3 totals 15 residues. Between the trimmed V and J ends, which lost 1 base and 4 bases, there was a span of 11 bases. For the CDR3, the DNA is TGCAGTGCTAGAGGAGGGGCTTACGGGGCCAACGTCCTGACTTTC. Protein product: CSARGGAYGANVLTF.